The 9 T cell receptor beta chains below all came from one sample that was sequenced in a study of CD8+ T cells in alopecia areata. cDNA prepared by RNA extraction and subsequent reverse transcription served as the template for sequencing. The assay was immunoSEQ multiplex PCR, and TCRdb's table has in-frame clones only and misses some. The sample contains 150,000 to 200,000 clones, less than 70% of which appear only once. Regarding treatment: oral pan-JAK inhibitor, 5-10 mg twice daily. The starting material was CD4+ T cells sorted from blood, obtained around week 50, from a patient treated with tofacitinib. These receptors were obtained from a human donor with alopecia areata.

This clone came up a few times. The J gene is TRBJ2-3, the V gene TRBV16; D is undetermined. This CDR3 region has 14 residues. Germline V gene data show CDR1 as KGHSY and CDR2 as FQNENV. V lost 1 base and J lost 2, with 7 bases in between. The CDR3 DNA is TGTGCCAGCAGCCAATTAACTTACACAGATACGCAGTATTTT. Translation gives CASSQLTYTDTQYF.

The chain combines TRBV29-1 with TRBJ2-7; D uncertain. The CDR3 runs to 13 residues. Per germline, CDR1 SQVTM and CDR2 ANQGSEA. V was shortened by 0 bases and J by 1 base, with 7 bases between the two germline ends. The CDR3 sequence is CSVEEGRSYEQYF. The DNA for the CDR3 is TGCAGCGTTGAAGAAGGTCGATCCTACGAGCAGTACTTC.

Remarks on this clone: Other DNA sequences in the same sample also yield this CDR3. The chain combines TRBV9 with TRBJ2-2, with D perhaps TRBD2 (5 bases). Germline assignment: CDR1 SGDLS and CDR2 YYNGEE. The CDR3 contains 13 residues. V gave up 0 bases and J gave up 5 bases, with 5 bases separating them. CDR3 DNA sequence: TGTGCCAGCAGCGTAGCGGGGACCGGGGAGCTGTTTTTT. Protein: CASSVAGTGELFF.

The V and J genes are TRBV30 and TRBJ1-6, with TRBD1 identical over 9 bases. Germline loops: CDR1 GTSNPN, CDR2 SVGIG (reference sequence). J gave up 9 bases and V 0 bases, and 3 bases lay outside the gene matches. This CDR3 spans 14 amino acids. CDR3 bases: TGTGCCTGGAGTGTACAGGGGGCGGTTTCACCCCTCCACTTT. Protein product: CAWSVQGAVSPLHF.

This sequence joins TRBV5-6 and TRBJ1-6, with D uncertain. Deletions cut 2 bases from V and 7 bases from J, with 7 bases between. CDR1 and CDR2 (germline): SGHDT, YYEEEE. The CDR3 is 13 residues long. DNA for the CDR3: TGTGCCAGCAGCTTCCGGTTGAATTCACCCCTCCACTTT. Its protein product is CASSFRLNSPLHF.

This chain uses TRBV29-1 with TRBJ1-1, with a possible D match to TRBD1 (6 bases). V was trimmed by 4 bases and J by 3 bases, leaving 12 bases between them. This CDR3 contains 13 residues. Germline V lookup: CDR1 SQVTM, CDR2 ANQGSEA. CDR3 nucleotide sequence: TGCAGCGTTGGGGGACAACTTTACACTGAAGCTTTCTTT. This gives the protein CSVGGQLYTEAFF.

The genes are TRBV12-5 and TRBJ2-6; the match to TRBD1 covers 10 bases. Germline trimming cut 3 bases from V and 3 bases from J; bases unmatched to any gene: 11. The V gene's germline CDR1 is LGHNT and CDR2 FRNRAP. The CDR3 runs 19 residues. As DNA, the CDR3 is TGTGCTAGTGGTTTTACCCAGACAGGGGGCGCGGGTGGGGCCAACGTCCTGACTTTC. The encoded protein is CASGFTQTGGAGGANVLTF.

This chain links TRBV7-2 with TRBJ2-5; D not resolved. From germline, CDR1 is SGHTA and CDR2 FQGNSA. Between the trimmed V and J ends, which lost 4 bases and 0 bases, there was a span of 15 bases. CDR3 length: 16 residues. This CDR3 is CASSSESRDYQETQYF. In nucleotides, the CDR3 is TGTGCCAGCAGCTCAGAATCTAGAGACTACCAAGAGACCCAGTACTTC.

The chain combines TRBV5-6 with TRBJ1-1, with no clear D. The CDR3 spans 15 residues. V was cut by 9 bases and J by 1 base, with 19 bases left in between. Germline CDR1 and CDR2: SGHDT and YYEEEE. The DNA for the CDR3 is TGTGCCACTCGACGTGGCGGCGCCGGGAACACTGAAGCTTTCTTT. Amino acid sequence: CATRRGGAGNTEAFF.